A selection of T cell receptor beta chains follows, all from one sample in a study of memory CD4+ T cells and cytomegalovirus serostatus. Sequenced by immunoSEQ multiplex PCR; TCRdb stores in-frame clones only, minus some. This table has about 58,000 clones, more than 70% appearing once. The sequenced sample was memory CD4+ T cells from blood. Every receptor here comes from an adult in good health and CMV-seronegative. Some clones in this sample may be carry-over from other donors' samples. Each CDR3 is given with its conserved first and last residue. D genes are given only for firm matches. Only part of the rows carry a size: once, few, many, or a class if the clone is expanded.

V gene: TRBV27
J gene: TRBJ2-7
D gene: TRBD2
clone size: .
CDR3 protein: CASGEAGGTGEQYF
CDR3 DNA: TGTGCCAGCGGCGAAGCGGGAGGAACAGGCGAGCAGTACTTC

V gene: TRBV5-1
J gene: TRBJ2-2
D gene: TRBD1
clone size: .
CDR3 protein: CASSQEGQGYTGELFF
CDR3 DNA: TGCGCCAGCAGCCAGGAGGGACAGGGATACACCGGGGAGCTGTTTTTT

V gene: TRBV5-6
J gene: TRBJ2-5
D gene: .
clone size: .
CDR3 protein: CASSPLARRETQYF
CDR3 DNA: TGTGCCAGCAGCCCCCTAGCGAGGAGGGAGACCCAGTACTTC

V gene: TRBV7-8
J gene: TRBJ2-4
D gene: .
clone size: .
CDR3 protein: CASSFLKSQEAKNIQYF
CDR3 DNA: TGTGCCAGCAGCTTTCTAAAATCGCAGGAGGCCAAAAACATTCAGTACTTC

V gene: TRBV7-2
J gene: TRBJ2-1
D gene: TRBD2
clone size: .
CDR3 protein: CASSLEGTSGKKGGQFF
CDR3 DNA: TGTGCCAGCAGCTTAGAGGGGACTAGCGGGAAAAAAGGTGGGCAGTTCTTC

V gene: TRBV30
J gene: TRBJ1-6
D gene: .
clone size: .
CDR3 protein: CAWSLLRGDSPLHF
CDR3 DNA: TGTGCCTGGAGTCTCCTCAGAGGGGATTCACCCCTCCACTTT

V gene: TRBV7-8
J gene: TRBJ1-1
D gene: .
clone size: .
CDR3 protein: CASSLGERRATEAFF
CDR3 DNA: TGTGCCAGCAGCTTAGGGGAAAGAAGGGCCACTGAAGCTTTCTTT

V gene: TRBV7-9
J gene: TRBJ2-3
D gene: TRBD2
clone size: .
CDR3 protein: CASSLAPSGPTDTQYF
CDR3 DNA: TGTGCCAGCAGCTTAGCGCCTAGCGGCCCCACAGATACGCAGTATTTT

V gene: TRBV7-2
J gene: TRBJ2-7
D gene: .
clone size: .
CDR3 protein: CASSLEIGYEQYF
CDR3 DNA: TGTGCCAGCAGCTTGGAAATCGGCTACGAGCAGTACTTC

V gene: TRBV5-6
J gene: TRBJ2-3
D gene: .
clone size: .
CDR3 protein: CASSRVTGPQYF
CDR3 DNA: TGTGCCAGCAGCAGGGTCACAGGACCGCAGTATTTT

V gene: TRBV30
J gene: TRBJ2-2
D gene: .
clone size: .
CDR3 protein: CAWSAKRLSTGELFF
CDR3 DNA: TGTGCCTGGAGTGCCAAACGACTTTCCACCGGGGAGCTGTTTTTT

V gene: TRBV6-1
J gene: TRBJ2-4
D gene: .
clone size: once
CDR3 protein: CASSDSGSKNIQYF
CDR3 DNA: TGTGCCAGCAGTGATTCCGGGTCCAAAAACATTCAGTACTTC

V gene: TRBV7-2
J gene: TRBJ2-5
D gene: TRBD2
clone size: .
CDR3 protein: CASSQRGTSGKETQYF
CDR3 DNA: TGTGCCAGCAGCCAGAGGGGGACTAGCGGGAAGGAGACCCAGTACTTC

V gene: TRBV7-3
J gene: TRBJ1-1
D gene: .
clone size: medium-sized
CDR3 protein: CASSLRWNTEAFF
CDR3 DNA: TGTGCCAGCAGCTTACGGTGGAACACTGAAGCTTTCTTT

V gene: TRBV28
J gene: TRBJ1-3
D gene: TRBD1
clone size: .
CDR3 protein: CASSVRDRGVTGNTIYF
CDR3 DNA: TGTGCCAGCAGTGTCCGGGACAGGGGTGTTACTGGAAACACCATATATTTT

V gene: TRBV5-1
J gene: TRBJ2-3
D gene: .
clone size: .
CDR3 protein: CASSPLGPGTDTQYF
CDR3 DNA: TGCGCCAGCAGCCCCCTGGGACCCGGCACAGATACGCAGTATTTT

V gene: TRBV7-9
J gene: TRBJ1-3
D gene: .
clone size: .
CDR3 protein: CASSLRSGALLNTIYF
CDR3 DNA: TGTGCCAGCAGCTTAAGATCCGGGGCCCTCCTAAACACCATATATTTT

V gene: TRBV7-3
J gene: TRBJ1-1
D gene: .
clone size: medium-sized
CDR3 protein: CASSLRQNTEAFF
CDR3 DNA: TGTGCCAGCAGCCTAAGACAGAACACTGAAGCTTTCTTT

V gene: TRBV11-2
J gene: TRBJ2-1
D gene: .
clone size: .
CDR3 protein: CASSFPGNLGNEQFF
CDR3 DNA: TGTGCCAGCAGCTTTCCCGGGAACCTCGGAAATGAGCAGTTCTTC

V gene: TRBV15
J gene: TRBJ2-6
D gene: TRBD2
clone size: .
CDR3 protein: CATSRGAGANVLTF
CDR3 DNA: TGTGCCACTTCCCGGGGGGCTGGGGCCAACGTCCTGACTTTC

V gene: TRBV5-1
J gene: TRBJ2-7
D gene: .
clone size: once
CDR3 protein: CASSSSYEQYF
CDR3 DNA: TGCGCCAGCAGTAGTTCCTACGAGCAGTACTTC

V gene: TRBV28
J gene: TRBJ2-2
D gene: .
clone size: .
CDR3 protein: CASSLEQGSLGGTGELFF
CDR3 DNA: TGTGCCAGCAGTTTAGAACAGGGTAGCCTGGGGGGCACCGGGGAGCTGTTTTTT

V gene: TRBV7-2
J gene: TRBJ2-7
D gene: TRBD2
clone size: .
CDR3 protein: CASSLGGTSGRAGEQYF
CDR3 DNA: TGTGCCAGCAGCTTAGGGGGGACTAGCGGGAGGGCCGGGGAGCAGTACTTC

V gene: TRBV5-1
J gene: TRBJ1-2
D gene: .
clone size: .
CDR3 protein: CASSLVEATGGYTF
CDR3 DNA: TGCGCCAGCAGCTTGGTTGAGGCCACGGGTGGCTACACCTTC

V gene: TRBV6-1
J gene: TRBJ2-7
D gene: TRBD1
clone size: .
CDR3 protein: CASRPGTGYHEQYF
CDR3 DNA: TGTGCCAGCAGGCCAGGGACAGGGTACCACGAGCAGTACTTC

V gene: TRBV6-6
J gene: TRBJ2-5
D gene: .
clone size: once
CDR3 protein: CASRVRLETQYF
CDR3 DNA: TGTGCCAGCAGGGTTAGATTAGAGACCCAGTACTTC

V gene: TRBV5-1
J gene: TRBJ2-1
D gene: TRBD2
clone size: .
CDR3 protein: CASSLAMGGGNEQFF
CDR3 DNA: TGCGCCAGCAGCTTGGCCATGGGGGGGGGCAATGAGCAGTTCTTC

V gene: TRBV11-3
J gene: TRBJ1-1
D gene: .
clone size: .
CDR3 protein: CASSYGQNTEAFF
CDR3 DNA: TGTGCCAGCAGCTACGGACAGAACACTGAAGCTTTCTTT

V gene: TRBV6-1
J gene: TRBJ1-2
D gene: .
clone size: once
CDR3 protein: CASSEAGGGYTF
CDR3 DNA: TGTGCCAGCAGTGAAGCGGGAGGTGGCTACACCTTC

V gene: TRBV7-2
J gene: TRBJ2-3
D gene: .
clone size: .
CDR3 protein: CASSLYADTQYF
CDR3 DNA: TGTGCCAGCAGCTTATACGCGGATACGCAGTATTTT

V gene: TRBV11-2
J gene: TRBJ2-1
D gene: TRBD2
clone size: .
CDR3 protein: CASSLLSGRGGNEQFF
CDR3 DNA: TGTGCCAGCAGCTTACTTAGCGGGAGAGGAGGGAATGAGCAGTTCTTC

V gene: TRBV28
J gene: TRBJ2-5
D gene: .
clone size: .
CDR3 protein: CASSTTSETQYF
CDR3 DNA: TGTGCCAGCAGCACAACCTCGGAGACCCAGTACTTC

V gene: TRBV7-2
J gene: TRBJ1-6
D gene: TRBD1
clone size: .
CDR3 protein: CASRPTGSSYNSPLHF
CDR3 DNA: TGTGCCAGCAGGCCGACAGGGAGCTCCTATAATTCACCCCTCCACTTT

V gene: TRBV18
J gene: TRBJ2-1
D gene: .
clone size: .
CDR3 protein: CASSPRLGQSGSEQFF
CDR3 DNA: TGTGCCAGCTCACCACGGCTCGGCCAGTCTGGCAGTGAGCAGTTCTTC

V gene: TRBV9
J gene: TRBJ2-3
D gene: .
clone size: .
CDR3 protein: CASSWAGDTQYF
CDR3 DNA: TGTGCCAGCAGCTGGGCCGGTGATACGCAGTATTTT

V gene: TRBV6-1
J gene: TRBJ1-1
D gene: .
clone size: .
CDR3 protein: CASSDLGGTEAFF
CDR3 DNA: TGTGCCAGCAGTGATCTAGGAGGGACTGAAGCTTTCTTT

V gene: TRBV4-1
J gene: TRBJ2-7
D gene: .
clone size: .
CDR3 protein: CAGSPCYEQYF
CDR3 DNA: TGCGCCGGGTCCCCCTGCTACGAGCAGTACTTC

V gene: TRBV21-1
J gene: TRBJ2-4
D gene: .
clone size: .
CDR3 protein: CASYNRLAGGHIAKNIQYF
CDR3 DNA: TGTGCCAGCTATAACAGACTAGCGGGAGGGCACATAGCCAAAAACATTCAGTACTTC

V gene: TRBV27
J gene: TRBJ2-6
D gene: .
clone size: .
CDR3 protein: CASSFRSGSGANVLTF
CDR3 DNA: TGTGCCAGCAGTTTTCGATCGGGGTCTGGGGCCAACGTCCTGACTTTC

V gene: TRBV28
J gene: TRBJ2-1
D gene: .
clone size: few
CDR3 protein: CASSSLGLSYNEQFF
CDR3 DNA: TGTGCCAGCAGTTCCCTGGGACTTTCATACAATGAGCAGTTCTTC

V gene: TRBV29-1
J gene: TRBJ2-7
D gene: .
clone size: .
CDR3 protein: CSVVKPKDYEQYF
CDR3 DNA: TGCAGCGTTGTGAAGCCGAAGGACTACGAGCAGTACTTC

V gene: TRBV28
J gene: TRBJ1-5
D gene: TRBD1
clone size: .
CDR3 protein: CASRPGGGNQPQHF
CDR3 DNA: TGTGCCAGCAGGCCAGGGGGAGGCAATCAGCCCCAGCATTTT

V gene: TRBV5-1
J gene: TRBJ2-5
D gene: .
clone size: .
CDR3 protein: CASSLQGRETQYF
CDR3 DNA: TGCGCCAGCAGCTTACAGGGTAGAGAGACCCAGTACTTC

V gene: TRBV9
J gene: TRBJ2-5
D gene: TRBD1
clone size: .
CDR3 protein: CASTQGTGAGETQYF
CDR3 DNA: TGTGCCAGCACCCAGGGGACAGGGGCTGGGGAGACCCAGTACTTC

V gene: TRBV2
J gene: TRBJ2-4
D gene: TRBD1
clone size: .
CDR3 protein: CASSWGTGVKNIQYF
CDR3 DNA: TGTGCCAGCAGTTGGGGGACAGGGGTTAAAAACATTCAGTACTTC

V gene: TRBV28
J gene: TRBJ2-7
D gene: .
clone size: once
CDR3 protein: CASSSPQGRNHEQYF
CDR3 DNA: TGTGCCAGCAGTTCCCCCCAAGGGAGGAATCACGAGCAGTACTTC

V gene: TRBV6-1
J gene: TRBJ2-7
D gene: TRBD2
clone size: .
CDR3 protein: CASSGGGSGRIYEQYF
CDR3 DNA: TGTGCCAGCAGTGGGGGGGGTAGCGGGAGAATCTACGAGCAGTACTTC